The 5 T cell receptor beta chains given below trace back to one sample, sequenced in a study of OX40 agonist ivuxolimab in advanced cancers. Sequencing was performed with immunoSEQ multiplex PCR; in TCRdb, only in-frame clones are kept and a portion is missing. In the table there are fewer than 85,000 clones, under 90% of which are singletons. Here the sequenced sample was CD4+ or CD8+ T cells sorted from blood, taken in a trial of the OX40 agonist ivuxolimab. The receptors here all came from an adult with an advanced solid tumor such as melanoma, head and neck, liver or kidney cancer.

A single count supports this clone. The J gene is TRBJ2-7, the V gene TRBV7-8; 9 nucleotides match TRBD1. J gave up 4 bases and V 5 bases, and 12 bases lay outside the gene matches. The length of the CDR3 is 16 residues. The germline V gene has CDR1 SGHVS and CDR2 FQNEAQ. The CDR3 sequence: CASSLLGTGNVYEQYF. In DNA, the CDR3 is TGTGCCAGCAGCCTACTAGGGACAGGGAATGTGTACGAGCAGTACTTC.

This clone was seen just once. The chain combines TRBV19 with TRBJ2-5; 11 nucleotides align to TRBD2. Germline trimming cut 1 base from V and 5 bases from J; bases unmatched to any gene: 3. The CDR3 extends over 15 amino acids. Germline-derived CDR1 and CDR2 are LNHDA and SQIVND (reference sequence). CDR3 nucleotides: TGTGCCAGTAGTATAGGGTCTAGCGGGAGGGAGACCCAGTACTTC. Its protein is CASSIGSSGRETQYF.

V is TRBV5-1 and J is TRBJ1-4; 10 nucleotides agree with TRBD1. This CDR3 spans 17 amino acids. V trimming: 4 bases; J trimming: 3 bases; junction bases outside the gene matches: 9. Germline lookup yields CDR1 SGHRS and CDR2 YFSETQ. CDR3 nucleotides: TGCGCCAGCAGCCCCGGACAGGGGGGGAGTGCTAATGAAAAACTGTTTTTT. Translated: CASSPGQGGSANEKLFF.

This clone was detected once. This chain joins TRBV28 and TRBJ1-1, with TRBD1 matching 7 bases. The germline gives CDR1 MDHEN, CDR2 SYDVKM. With 4 bases clipped from V and 1 base from J, the junction kept 6 bases outside the gene matches. The CDR3 totals 15 residues. In DNA, the CDR3 is TGTGCCAGCAGTTCCGGACAGGCTAGGAACACTGAAGCTTTCTTT. Amino acids: CASSSGQARNTEAFF.

This rearrangement joins TRBV7-2 to TRBJ1-2; D possibly corresponds to TRBD1 (6 bases). V was clipped by 4 bases and J by 5 bases, with 14 bases between them. CDR1 SGHTA and CDR2 FQGNSA come from the germline V gene. CDR3 length equals 14 residues. The CDR3 DNA sequence: TGTGCCAGCAGCTATAGGACAGTCTGGTATGGCTACACCTTC. Its translation: CASSYRTVWYGYTF.